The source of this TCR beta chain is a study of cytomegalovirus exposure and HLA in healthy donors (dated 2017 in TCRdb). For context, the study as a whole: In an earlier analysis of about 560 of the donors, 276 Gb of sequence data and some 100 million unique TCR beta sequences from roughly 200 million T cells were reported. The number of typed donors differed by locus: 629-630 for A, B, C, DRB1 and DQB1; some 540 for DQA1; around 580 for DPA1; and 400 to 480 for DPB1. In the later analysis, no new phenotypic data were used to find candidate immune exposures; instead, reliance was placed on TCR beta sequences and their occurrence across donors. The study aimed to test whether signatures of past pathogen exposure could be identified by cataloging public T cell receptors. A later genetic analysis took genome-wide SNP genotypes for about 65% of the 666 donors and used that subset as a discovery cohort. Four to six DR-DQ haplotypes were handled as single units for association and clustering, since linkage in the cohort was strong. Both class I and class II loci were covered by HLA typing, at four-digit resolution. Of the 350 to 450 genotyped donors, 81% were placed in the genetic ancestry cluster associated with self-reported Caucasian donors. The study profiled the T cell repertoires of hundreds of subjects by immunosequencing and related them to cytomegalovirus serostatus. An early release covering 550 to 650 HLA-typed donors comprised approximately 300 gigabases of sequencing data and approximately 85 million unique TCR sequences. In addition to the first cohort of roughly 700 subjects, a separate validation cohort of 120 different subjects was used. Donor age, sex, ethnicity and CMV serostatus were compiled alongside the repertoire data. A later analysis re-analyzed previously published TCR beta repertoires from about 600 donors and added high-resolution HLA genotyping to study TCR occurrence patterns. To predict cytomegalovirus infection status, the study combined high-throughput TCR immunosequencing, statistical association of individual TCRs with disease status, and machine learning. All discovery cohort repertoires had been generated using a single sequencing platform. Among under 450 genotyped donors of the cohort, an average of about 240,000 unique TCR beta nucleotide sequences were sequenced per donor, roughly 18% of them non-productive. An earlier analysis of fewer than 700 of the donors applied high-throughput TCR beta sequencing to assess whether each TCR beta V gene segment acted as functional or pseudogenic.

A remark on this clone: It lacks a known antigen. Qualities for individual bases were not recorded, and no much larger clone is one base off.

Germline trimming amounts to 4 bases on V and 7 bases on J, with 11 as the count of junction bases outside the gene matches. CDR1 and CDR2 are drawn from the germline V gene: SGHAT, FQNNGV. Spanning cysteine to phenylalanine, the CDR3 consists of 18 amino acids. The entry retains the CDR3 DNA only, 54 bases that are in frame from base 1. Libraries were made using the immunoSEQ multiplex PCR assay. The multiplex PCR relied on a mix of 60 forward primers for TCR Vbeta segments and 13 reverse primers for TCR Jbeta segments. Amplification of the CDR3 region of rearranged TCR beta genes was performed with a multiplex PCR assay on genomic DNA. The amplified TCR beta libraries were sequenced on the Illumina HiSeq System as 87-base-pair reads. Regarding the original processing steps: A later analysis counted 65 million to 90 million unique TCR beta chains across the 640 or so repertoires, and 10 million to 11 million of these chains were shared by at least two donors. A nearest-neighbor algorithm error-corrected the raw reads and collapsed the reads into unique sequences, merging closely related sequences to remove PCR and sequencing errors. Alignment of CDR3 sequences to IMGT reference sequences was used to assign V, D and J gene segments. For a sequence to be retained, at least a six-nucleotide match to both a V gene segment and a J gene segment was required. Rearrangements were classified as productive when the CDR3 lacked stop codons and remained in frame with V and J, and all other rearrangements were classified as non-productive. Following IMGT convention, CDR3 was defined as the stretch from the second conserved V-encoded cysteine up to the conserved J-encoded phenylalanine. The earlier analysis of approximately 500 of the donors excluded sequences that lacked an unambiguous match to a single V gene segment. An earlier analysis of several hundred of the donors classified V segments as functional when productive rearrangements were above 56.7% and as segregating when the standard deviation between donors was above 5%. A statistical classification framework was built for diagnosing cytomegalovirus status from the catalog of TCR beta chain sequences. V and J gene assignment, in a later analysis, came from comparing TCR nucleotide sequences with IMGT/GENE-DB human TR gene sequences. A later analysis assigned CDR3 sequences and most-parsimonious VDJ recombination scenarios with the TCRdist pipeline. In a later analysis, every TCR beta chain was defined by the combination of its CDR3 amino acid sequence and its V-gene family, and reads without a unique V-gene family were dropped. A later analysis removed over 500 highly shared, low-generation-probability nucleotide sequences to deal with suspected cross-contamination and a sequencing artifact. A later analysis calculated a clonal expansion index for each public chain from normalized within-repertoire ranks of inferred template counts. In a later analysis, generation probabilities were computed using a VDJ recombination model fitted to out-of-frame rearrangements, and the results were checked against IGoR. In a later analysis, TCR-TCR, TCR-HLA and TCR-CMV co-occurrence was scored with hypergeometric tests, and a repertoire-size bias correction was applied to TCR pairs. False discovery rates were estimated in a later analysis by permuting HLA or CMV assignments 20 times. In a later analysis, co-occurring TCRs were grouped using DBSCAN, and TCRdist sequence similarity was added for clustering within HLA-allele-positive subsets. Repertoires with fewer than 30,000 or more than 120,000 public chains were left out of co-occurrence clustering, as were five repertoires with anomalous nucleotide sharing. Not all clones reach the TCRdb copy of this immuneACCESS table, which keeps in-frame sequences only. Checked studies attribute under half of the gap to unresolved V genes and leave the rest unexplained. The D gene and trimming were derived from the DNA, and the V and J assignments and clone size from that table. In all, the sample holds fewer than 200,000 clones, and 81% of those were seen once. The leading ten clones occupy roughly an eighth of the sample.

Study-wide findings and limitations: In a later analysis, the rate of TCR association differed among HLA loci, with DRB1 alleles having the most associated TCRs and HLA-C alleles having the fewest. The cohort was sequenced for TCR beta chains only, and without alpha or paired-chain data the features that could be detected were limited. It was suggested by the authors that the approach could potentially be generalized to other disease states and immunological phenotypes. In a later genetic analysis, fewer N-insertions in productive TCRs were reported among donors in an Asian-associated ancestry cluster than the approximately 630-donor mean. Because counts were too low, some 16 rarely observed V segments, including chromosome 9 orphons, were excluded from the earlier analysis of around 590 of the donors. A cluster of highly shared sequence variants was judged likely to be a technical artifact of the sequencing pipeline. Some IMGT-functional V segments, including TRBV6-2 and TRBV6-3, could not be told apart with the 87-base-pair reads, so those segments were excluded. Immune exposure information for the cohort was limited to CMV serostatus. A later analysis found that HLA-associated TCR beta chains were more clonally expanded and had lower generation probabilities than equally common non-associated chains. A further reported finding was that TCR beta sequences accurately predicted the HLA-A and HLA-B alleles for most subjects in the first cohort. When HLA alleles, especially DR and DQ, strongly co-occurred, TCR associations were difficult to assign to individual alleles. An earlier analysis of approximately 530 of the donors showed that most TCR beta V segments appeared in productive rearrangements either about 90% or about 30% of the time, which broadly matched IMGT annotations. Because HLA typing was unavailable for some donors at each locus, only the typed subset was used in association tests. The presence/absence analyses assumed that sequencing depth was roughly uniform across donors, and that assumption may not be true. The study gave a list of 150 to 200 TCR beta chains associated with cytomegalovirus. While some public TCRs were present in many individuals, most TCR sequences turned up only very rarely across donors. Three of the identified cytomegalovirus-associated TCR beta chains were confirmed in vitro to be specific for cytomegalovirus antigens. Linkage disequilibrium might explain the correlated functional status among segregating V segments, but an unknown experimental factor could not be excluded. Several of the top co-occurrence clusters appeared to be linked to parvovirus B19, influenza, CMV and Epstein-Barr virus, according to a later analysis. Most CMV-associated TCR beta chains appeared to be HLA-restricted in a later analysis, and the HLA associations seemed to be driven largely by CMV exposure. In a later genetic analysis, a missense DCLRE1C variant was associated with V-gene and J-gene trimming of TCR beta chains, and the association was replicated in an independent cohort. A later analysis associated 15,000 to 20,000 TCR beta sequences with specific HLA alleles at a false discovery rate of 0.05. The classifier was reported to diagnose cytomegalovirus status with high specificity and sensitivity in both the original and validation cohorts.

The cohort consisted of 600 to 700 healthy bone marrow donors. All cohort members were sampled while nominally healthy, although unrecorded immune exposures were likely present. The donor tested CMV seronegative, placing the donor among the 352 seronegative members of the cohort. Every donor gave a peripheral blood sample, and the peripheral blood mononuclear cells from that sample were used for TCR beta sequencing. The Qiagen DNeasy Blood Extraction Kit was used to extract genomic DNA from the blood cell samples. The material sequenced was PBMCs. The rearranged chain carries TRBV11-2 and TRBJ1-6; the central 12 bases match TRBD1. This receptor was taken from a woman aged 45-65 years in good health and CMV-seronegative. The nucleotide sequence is TGTGCCAGCAGCTCCATTCGTCCCGGGACAGGGGGCAATTCACCCCTCCACTTT. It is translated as CASSSIRPGTGGNSPLHF.